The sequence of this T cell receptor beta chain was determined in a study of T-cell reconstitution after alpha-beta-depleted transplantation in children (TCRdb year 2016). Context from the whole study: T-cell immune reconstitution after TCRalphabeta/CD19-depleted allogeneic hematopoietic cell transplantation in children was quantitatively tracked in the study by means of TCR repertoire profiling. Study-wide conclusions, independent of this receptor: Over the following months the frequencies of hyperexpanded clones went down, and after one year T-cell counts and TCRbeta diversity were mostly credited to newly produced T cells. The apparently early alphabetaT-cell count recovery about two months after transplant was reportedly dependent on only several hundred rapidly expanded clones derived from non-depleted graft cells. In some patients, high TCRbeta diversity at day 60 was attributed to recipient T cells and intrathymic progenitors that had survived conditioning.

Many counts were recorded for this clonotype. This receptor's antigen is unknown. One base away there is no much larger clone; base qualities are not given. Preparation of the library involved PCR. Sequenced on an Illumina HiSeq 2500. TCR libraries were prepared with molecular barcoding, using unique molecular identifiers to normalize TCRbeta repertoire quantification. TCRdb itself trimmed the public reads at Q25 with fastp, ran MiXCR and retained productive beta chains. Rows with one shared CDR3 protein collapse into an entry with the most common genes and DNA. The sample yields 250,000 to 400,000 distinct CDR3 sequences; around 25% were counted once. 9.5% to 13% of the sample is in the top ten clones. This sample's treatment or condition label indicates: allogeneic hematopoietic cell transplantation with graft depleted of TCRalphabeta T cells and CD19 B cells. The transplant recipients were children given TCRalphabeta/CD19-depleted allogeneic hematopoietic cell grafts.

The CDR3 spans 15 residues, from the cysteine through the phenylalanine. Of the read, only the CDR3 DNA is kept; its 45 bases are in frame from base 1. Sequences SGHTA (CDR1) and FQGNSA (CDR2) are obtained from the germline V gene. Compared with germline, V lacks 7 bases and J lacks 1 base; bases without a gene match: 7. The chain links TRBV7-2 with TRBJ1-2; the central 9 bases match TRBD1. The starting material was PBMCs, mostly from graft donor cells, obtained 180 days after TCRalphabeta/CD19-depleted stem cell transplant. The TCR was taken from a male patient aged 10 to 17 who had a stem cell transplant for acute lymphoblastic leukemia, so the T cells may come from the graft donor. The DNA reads TGTGCCAGCACCCAAGGACAGGGGCTTAACTATGGCTACACCTTC. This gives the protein CASTQGQGLNYGYTF.